The 5 T cell receptor beta chains below come from one sample, sequenced in a study of CD8+ T cells in alopecia areata. The authors extracted RNA and reverse transcribed it into cDNA as the sequencing template. Some clones are missing from TCRdb's copy, which holds only in-frame ones; the method was immunoSEQ multiplex PCR. This table holds under 250,000 clones, around 62% found once. The material was CD4+ T cells sorted from blood, obtained at week 0. The receptors were gathered from a human donor with alopecia areata.

The table lists this clone with a count of one. The gene calls are TRBV29-1 and TRBJ1-6; no clear D. The germline gives CDR1 SQVTM, CDR2 ANQGSEA. The V end was cut by 5 bases, the J end by 7 bases, with 9 bases between. The CDR3 length is 12 residues. The CDR3 DNA reads TGCAGCGTTAGGGATGGGAATTCACCCCTCCACTTT. It codes for CSVRDGNSPLHF. Using reference TRBV29-1 and TRBJ1-6 for the parts outside the CDR3, the full variable domain is SAVISQKPSRDICQRGTSLTIQCQVDSQVTMMFWYRQQPGQSLTLIATANQGSEATYESGFVIDKFPISRPNLTFSTLTVSNMSPEDSSIYLCSVRDGNSPLHFGNGTRLTVT.

This clone was counted many times. The gene calls are TRBV11-2 and TRBJ1-1, with 9 bases fitting TRBD1. Unmatched junction bases numbered 8, after V lost 5 bases and J lost 7 bases. Germline lookup yields CDR1 SGHAT and CDR2 FQNNGV. The length of the CDR3 is 14 residues. The CDR3 loop reads CASSRGQGNREAFF. The CDR3 coding sequence is TGTGCCAGCAGCCGGGGACAGGGAAACCGTGAAGCTTTCTTT.

This clone occurred many times. The J gene is TRBJ2-1, the V gene TRBV15; D ambiguous. CDR1 and CDR2 (germline): LNHNV, YYDKDF (reference sequence). The CDR3 is 12 amino acids. The ends were cut back, 3 bases at V and 8 bases at J, with 8 bases in the middle. CDR3 residues: CATSSHRHEQFF. The CDR3 DNA follows: TGTGCCACCAGCAGCCATAGGCATGAGCAGTTCTTC.

This clone showed up just a few times. The chain has TRBV6-1 and TRBJ2-3, with D hard to call. CDR3 length: 14 amino acids. Trimming removed 3 bases from V and 4 bases from J, with 11 bases in between. Germline V gene lookup returns CDR1 MNHNS and CDR2 SASEGT. The CDR3 nucleotides read TGTGCCAGCAGTGATATAGGACGGGCAGATACGCAGTATTTT. This encodes CASSDIGRADTQYF.

The chain links TRBV7-2 to TRBJ2-1; D gene uncertain. V lost 6 bases and J lost 5, with 14 bases in between. Germline loops: CDR1 SGHTA, CDR2 FQGNSA. The CDR3 totals 14 residues. The CDR3 is CASRKRESNNEQFF. The CDR3 nucleotides read TGTGCCAGCAGAAAGCGCGAATCCAACAATGAGCAGTTCTTC.